This TCR beta chain is drawn from a study of T-cell reconstitution after alpha-beta-depleted transplantation in children. The TCRbeta library was prepared with unique molecular identifiers. TCRdb independently ran MiXCR on the PCR reads; one entry per CDR3 protein. The sample has a few hundred thousand distinct CDR3 sequences, around 20% seen once; the top ten hold less than 4%. From germline, CDR1 is DFQATT and CDR2 SNEGSKA (reference sequence). CDR3 length equals 16 residues. V lost 0 bases and J lost 2, with 15 bases in between. This clonotype was counted at least ten times. This sample comprised PBMCs from the stem cell graft donor, obtained from the stem cell graft. The gene calls are TRBV20-1 and TRBJ2-3, with D uncertain. This sequence was found in a human donor who donated a stem cell graft to a child with acute lymphoblastic leukemia. The CDR3 reads CSARDIRSPSTDTQYF. The CDR3, as DNA: TGCAGTGCTAGAGATATCAGGTCCCCTTCCACAGATACGCAGTATTTT.